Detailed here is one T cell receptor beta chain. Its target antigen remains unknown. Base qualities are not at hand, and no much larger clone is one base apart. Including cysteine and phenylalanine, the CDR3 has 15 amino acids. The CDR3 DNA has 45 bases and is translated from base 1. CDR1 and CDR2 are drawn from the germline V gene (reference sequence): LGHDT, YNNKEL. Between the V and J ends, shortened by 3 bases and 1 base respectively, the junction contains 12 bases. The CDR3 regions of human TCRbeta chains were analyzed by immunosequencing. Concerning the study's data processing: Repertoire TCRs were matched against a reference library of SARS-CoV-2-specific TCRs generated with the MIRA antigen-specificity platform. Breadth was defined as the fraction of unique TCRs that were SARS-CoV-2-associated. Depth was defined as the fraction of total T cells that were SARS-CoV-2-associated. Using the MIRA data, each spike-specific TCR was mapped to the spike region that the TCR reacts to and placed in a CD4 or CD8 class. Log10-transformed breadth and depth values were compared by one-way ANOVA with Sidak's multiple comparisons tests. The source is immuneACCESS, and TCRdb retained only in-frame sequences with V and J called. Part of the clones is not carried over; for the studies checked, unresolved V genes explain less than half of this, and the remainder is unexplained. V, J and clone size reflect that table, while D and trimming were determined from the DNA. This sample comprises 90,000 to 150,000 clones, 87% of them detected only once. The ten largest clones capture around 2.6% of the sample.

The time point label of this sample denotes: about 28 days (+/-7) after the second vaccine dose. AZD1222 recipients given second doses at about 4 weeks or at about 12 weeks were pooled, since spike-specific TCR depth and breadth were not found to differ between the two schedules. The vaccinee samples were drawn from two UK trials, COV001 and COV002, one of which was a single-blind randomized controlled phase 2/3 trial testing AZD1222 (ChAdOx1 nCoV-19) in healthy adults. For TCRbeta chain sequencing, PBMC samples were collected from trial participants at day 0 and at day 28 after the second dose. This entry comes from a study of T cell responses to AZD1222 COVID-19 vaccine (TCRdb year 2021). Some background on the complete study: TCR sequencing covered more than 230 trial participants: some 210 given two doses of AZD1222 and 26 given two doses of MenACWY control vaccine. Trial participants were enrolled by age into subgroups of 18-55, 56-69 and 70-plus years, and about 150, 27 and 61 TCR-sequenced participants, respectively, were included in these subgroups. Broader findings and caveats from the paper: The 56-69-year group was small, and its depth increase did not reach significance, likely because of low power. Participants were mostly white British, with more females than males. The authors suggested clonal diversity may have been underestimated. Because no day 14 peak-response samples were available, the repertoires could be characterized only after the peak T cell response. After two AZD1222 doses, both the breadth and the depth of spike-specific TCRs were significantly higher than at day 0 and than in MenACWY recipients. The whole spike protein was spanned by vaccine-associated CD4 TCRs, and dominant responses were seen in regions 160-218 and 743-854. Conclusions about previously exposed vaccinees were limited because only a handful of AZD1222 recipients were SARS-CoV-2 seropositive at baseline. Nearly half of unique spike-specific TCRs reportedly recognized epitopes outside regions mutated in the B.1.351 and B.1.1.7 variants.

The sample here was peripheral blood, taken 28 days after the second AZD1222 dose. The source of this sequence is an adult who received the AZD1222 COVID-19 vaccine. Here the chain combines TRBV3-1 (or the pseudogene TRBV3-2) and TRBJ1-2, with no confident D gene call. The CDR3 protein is CASSHRPGGNYGYTF. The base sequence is TGTGCCAGCAGCCACCGTCCGGGCGGTAACTATGGCTACACCTTC.